These 5 T cell receptor beta chains were all obtained from the same sample, sequenced in a study of blood T cell repertoires in COVID-19 (dated by TCRdb to about 2020). The library was obtained by the immunoSEQ multiplex PCR assay. As stored in TCRdb, this immuneACCESS dataset retains in-frame rearrangements with V and J assigned. A fraction of the clones does not appear; measured against another copy, unresolved V genes explain less than half of the discrepancy, and the remainder lacks a known reason. For this sample the table gives approximately 230,000 clones, of which around 89% were detected only once. More than 3.5% of the sample comes from the top ten. Sample: PBMCs or T cells enriched from blood (not recorded which). The receptors were gathered from a woman in her thirties who had recovered from COVID-19.

The chain carries TRBV7-8 and TRBJ2-1; TRBD2 aligns across 8 bases. The CDR3 runs to 14 residues. J lost 4 bases, V lost 7 bases, and 6 bases had no gene match. Germline CDR1 reads SGHVS; CDR2 reads FQNEAQ. The CDR3 nucleotides read TGTGCCAGCACCCCGGGACTAGGTTACAATGAGCAGTTCTTC. It is translated as CASTPGLGYNEQFF.

The V and J genes are TRBV28 and TRBJ1-2, with 7 nucleotides matching TRBD1. Germline trimming cut 5 bases from V and 4 bases from J; bases unmatched to any gene: 16. The CDR3 loop spans 17 amino acids. In germline, CDR1 is MDHEN, CDR2 SYDVKM. As DNA, the CDR3 is TGTGCCAGCAGTCCGATGACCTTGACAGGGCCGGCCTATGGCTACACCTTC. Protein product: CASSPMTLTGPAYGYTF.

J is TRBJ2-2 and V is TRBV6-2 or TRBV6-3; the match to TRBD2 covers 11 bases. This CDR3 is built from 18 residues. Per germline, CDR1 MNHEY and CDR2 SVGEGT. Trimming cost V 2 bases and J 0 bases; bases outside gene matches: 5. CDR3 loop: CASSYPIAGGANTGELFF. The CDR3 DNA follows: TGTGCCAGCAGTTACCCCATAGCGGGAGGGGCGAACACCGGGGAGCTGTTTTTT.

J is TRBJ1-2 and V is TRBV15; the match to TRBD1 covers 8 bases. CDR1 and CDR2 (germline): LNHNV, YYDKDF (reference sequence). V gave up 3 bases and J gave up 0 bases; unmatched junction bases: 3. The CDR3 loop spans 15 amino acids. CDR3 sequence: CATSRDRASNYGYTF. In DNA, the CDR3 is TGTGCCACCAGCAGGGACAGGGCTTCTAACTATGGCTACACCTTC.

The chain combines TRBV28 with TRBJ1-2, with TRBD1 matching over 10 bases. V lost 2 bases, J lost 4 bases, and 4 bases stayed unmatched. This CDR3 is built from 15 residues. Germline V CDR1 and CDR2: MDHEN, SYDVKM. CDR3 sequence (DNA): TGTGCCAGCAGTTTAGGGACAGGGGAAGTCTATGGCTACACCTTC. As protein: CASSLGTGEVYGYTF.